This T cell receptor beta chain was documented in a study of blood T cells in healthy people across ages. Germline-derived CDR1 and CDR2 are SGDLS and YYNGEE. This CDR3 region has 18 residues. With 2 bases clipped from V and 4 bases from J, the junction kept 11 bases outside the gene matches. This clonotype was observed once. Sample-barcoded 5' priming and a J-beta primer mix drove a second PCR of about 6 to 12 cycles. MiXCR, applied by TCRdb to the 5' RACE reads, yields one record per CDR3 protein. This sample carries some 780,000 distinct CDR3 sequences, about 56% of them seen once, and the ten largest clones take 25% to 30%.

This TCR was sampled from a middle-aged man in good health. The rearrangement uses TRBV9 and TRBJ2-2, with 10 bases aligning to TRBD2. Material for sequencing was blood. The CDR3: CASSVLGGTSESTGELFF. For the CDR3, the DNA is TGTGCCAGCAGCGTCCTGGGGGGGACTAGCGAATCCACCGGGGAGCTGTTTTTT.